This TCR beta chain was captured by sequencing in a study of shared clonotypes between healthy human individuals. Germline V gene sequence: CDR1 SGHTA, CDR2 FQGNSA. The CDR3 extends over 14 amino acids. V dropped 4 bases and J dropped 7; count of bases not matched to a gene: 5. Naive CD8 populations comprised CD45RO-negative cells positively selected for CCR7, excluding terminally differentiated effector memory CD45RA+ cells. Only Caucasian adults living in Nashville, Tennessee made up the donor group. At a deep level, the assay was run. The authors distributed each subset's genomic DNA evenly over several immunoSEQ plates. Original methodology: Filtering differed because ImmunoSEQ produced junction-only sequences that carried no quality scores. TCRdb keeps only in-frame clones here, not all; method: immunoSEQ multiplex PCR. V and J calls and clone size follow that table, whereas D and trimming were derived from the DNA. The sample shows 2 million to 2.5 million clones, 90% to 95% of them seen only once.

Sequencing was performed on naive CD8+ T cells from PBMCs. V and J are TRBV7-2 and TRBJ2-1; 9 bases align to TRBD2. The receptor's source is a man aged 18-30 years in good health. Some clones in this sample may be carry-over from other donors' samples. DNA of the CDR3: TGTGCCAGCAGCTACGAGGGACTAGCTAATGAGCAGTTCTTC. It encodes CASSYEGLANEQFF.